Each of the 11 T cell receptor beta chains below was sequenced from the same sample in a study of T cell changes during pregnancy in multiple sclerosis. Sequenced by immunoSEQ multiplex PCR; TCRdb stores in-frame clones only, minus some. The sample contains some 120,000 clones, about 90% of which appear only once. The sequenced sample was peripheral blood, obtained in the third trimester of pregnancy. These receptors were taken from a female donor with multiple sclerosis, enrolled in a pregnancy study.

This chain connects TRBV23-1 to TRBJ1-5, with TRBD1 matching 7 bases. TRBV23-1 carries the ORF label, with uncertain function. The CDR3 is 17 residues long. V trimming: 6 bases; J trimming: 0 bases; junction bases outside the gene matches: 11. In nucleotides, the CDR3 is TGCGCCAGCAGCCTCATAACCCAGGGGGATAGCAATCAGCCCCAGCATTTT. Protein: CASSLITQGDSNQPQHF.

This rearrangement joins TRBV11-2 to TRBJ2-1; 15 bases are a match to TRBD2. The trim removed 5 bases at V and 8 bases at J, leaving 10 bases unmatched. CDR3 length: 17 amino acids. Germline V CDR1 and CDR2: SGHAT, FQNNGV. CDR3 amino acids: CASSPGLAGGILDEQFF. DNA for the CDR3: TGTGCCAGCAGCCCTGGACTAGCGGGGGGGATTCTGGATGAGCAGTTCTTC.

V is TRBV6-5 and J is TRBJ1-6; D is perhaps TRBD1 (6 bases). This CDR3 contains 12 residues. V was cut by 7 bases and J by 12 bases, with 13 bases left in between. Per the germline V gene, CDR1 is MNHEY and CDR2 is SVGAGI. The CDR3 DNA follows: TGTGCCAGCACGTCAAGGGGGGGACCCCTCCACTTT. As protein: CASTSRGGPLHF.

The J gene is TRBJ1-1, the V gene TRBV27; the D gene is possibly TRBD1 (5 bases). Trimming removed 7 bases from V and 10 bases from J, with 16 bases in between. The length of the CDR3 is 12 residues. CDR1 and CDR2 from the germline V gene are MNHEY and SMNVEV (reference sequence). The CDR3 DNA reads as TGTGCCAGCATCTCCCGCGGGGCCAGAGCTTTCTTT. This encodes CASISRGARAFF.

The chain recombines TRBV6-6 with TRBJ2-5, with 14 bases identical to TRBD2. The length of the CDR3 is 15 residues. V was clipped by 5 bases and J by 4 bases; unmatched bases: 3. The germline V gene encodes CDR1 MNHNY and CDR2 SVGAGI (reference sequence). CDR3 in DNA: TGTGCCAGCAGTCTCGGACTAGCGGGGGGAGAGACCCAGTACTTC. Amino acids: CASSLGLAGGETQYF.

This chain joins TRBV29-1 and TRBJ1-3, with a weak D call TRBD1 (5 bases). The CDR3 runs to 14 residues. V was cut by 6 bases and J by 7 bases, with 19 bases left in between. Germline assignment: CDR1 SQVTM and CDR2 ANQGSEA. Here the CDR3 DNA reads TGCAGCGTCGGGCTGGGCCAGTCAGGGAACACCATATATTTT. Amino acid sequence: CSVGLGQSGNTIYF. The whole variable domain, filled in from reference TRBV29-1 and TRBJ1-3, reads SAVISQKPSRDICQRGTSLTIQCQVDSQVTMMFWYRQQPGQSLTLIATANQGSEATYESGFVIDKFPISRPNLTFSTLTVSNMSPEDSSIYLCSVGLGQSGNTIYFGEGSWLTVV.

This clone was counted only a few times. The chain has TRBV4-1 and TRBJ2-1; no firm D call. The germline V and J ends were trimmed by 4 bases and 6 bases, with 13 bases remaining between them. CDR3 size: 14 residues. Germline CDR1 and CDR2: MGHRA and YSYEKL. CDR3: CASSLKEMGNEQFF. CDR3 in DNA: TGCGCCAGCAGCCTAAAGGAGATGGGCAATGAGCAGTTCTTC.

This clone showed up just once. The V and J genes are TRBV6-1 and TRBJ2-7; 7 bases agree with TRBD1. Per germline, CDR1 MNHNS and CDR2 SASEGT. The CDR3 consists of 13 residues. J gave up 5 bases and V 7 bases, and 8 bases lay outside the gene matches. CDR3 residues: CASTRQGLNEQYF. In DNA, the CDR3 is TGTGCCAGCACCCGACAGGGCTTGAACGAGCAGTACTTC.

This chain links TRBV5-1 with TRBJ1-4; 7 bases fit TRBD1. CDR3 length: 16 amino acids. V dropped 2 bases and J dropped 4; count of bases not matched to a gene: 8. From germline, CDR1 is SGHRS and CDR2 YFSETQ. The CDR3 region is CASSFLPGGGNEKLFF. CDR3 nucleotide sequence: TGCGCCAGCAGCTTTTTACCAGGGGGAGGTAATGAAAAACTGTTTTTT.

The sample holds one count of this clone. The V call is TRBV10-3, the J call TRBJ2-1; D might be TRBD1 (6 bases). The CDR3 sequence is 15 residues long. Germline-derived CDR1 and CDR2 are ENHRY and SYGVKD. The V gene lost 0 bases and the J gene lost 2 bases, with 8 bases spanning the gap. The CDR3 nucleotides are TGTGCCATCAGTGAGTCCCGGACAGCCTACAATGAGCAGTTCTTC. It translates to CAISESRTAYNEQFF.

The J gene is TRBJ2-5, the V gene TRBV2; TRBD2 matches 13 bases. V shed 6 bases, J shed 7 bases, and the junction held 8 bases outside the gene matches. Germline CDR1 reads SNHLY; CDR2 reads FYNNEI. This CDR3 spans 15 amino acids. As DNA, the CDR3 is TGTGCCAGCAGAACGGGACTAGCGGGGACGGGGACCCAGTACTTC. Its translation: CASRTGLAGTGTQYF.